The rows below give T cell receptor beta chains drawn from one sample of a study of beta chain features in type 1 diabetes. Produced via immunoSEQ multiplex PCR; TCRdb's table is partial and in-frame only. The sample has 300,000 to 400,000 clones, around 10% seen once. Sequences were obtained from central memory CD4+ T cells from blood. These receptors were obtained from a man under 40 with type 1 diabetes. Each CDR3 is given with its conserved first and last residue. Fields, in order: V gene, D gene, clone size, J gene, CDR3 DNA, CDR3 protein. D genes are given only for firm matches. Some rows have no size entry. The others give once, few or many, or a class for an expanded clone.

TRBV11-2	-	few	TRBJ2-2	TGTGCCAGCAGCTTATCCGACACCGGGGAGCTGTTTTTT	CASSLSDTGELFF
TRBV7-2	-	-	TRBJ2-5	TGTGCCAGCAGCTTAGGATCAGGGCTGGAGACCCAGTACTTC	CASSLGSGLETQYF
TRBV7-2	TRBD1	-	TRBJ2-1	TGTGCCAGCAGCTTAAACCGGGCAGGGGGCTGGGATGAGCAGTTCTTC	CASSLNRAGGWDEQFF
TRBV28	TRBD2	once	TRBJ2-5	TGTGCCAGCACCCCCGCGGGGGGGGGAGAGACCCAGTACTTC	CASTPAGGGETQYF
TRBV7-9	-	many	TRBJ2-1	TGTGCCAGCAGCCCCCCGGGACACCAAAACAATGAGCAGTTCTTC	CASSPPGHQNNEQFF
TRBV5-1	-	few	TRBJ2-5	TGCGCCAGCAGCCCCGGCGGCCAAGAGACCCAGTACTTC	CASSPGGQETQYF
TRBV7-2	-	few	TRBJ2-5	TGTGCCAGCAGCTTAGGCGGAGACGAAGAGACCCAGTACTTC	CASSLGGDEETQYF
TRBV4-2	-	-	TRBJ2-1	TGTGCCAGCAGCCCACTGAGCAGCGGTATGGGGGCGGAAGAGCAGTTCTTC	CASSPLSSGMGAEEQFF
TRBV4-2	TRBD1	few	TRBJ2-3	TGTGCCAGCAGTCCAACGACAGGGATAACAGATACGCAGTATTTT	CASSPTTGITDTQYF
TRBV4-2	TRBD2	-	TRBJ2-1	TGTGCCAGCAGCCAAGATCGAGGGAGGGGAAGGCAGTTCTTC	CASSQDRGRGRQFF
TRBV6-5	-	-	TRBJ2-7	TGTGCCAGCAGTTACGGAAGGCTTCGGTACTTC	CASSYGRLRYF
TRBV5-8	TRBD1	-	TRBJ2-7	TGTGCCAGCAGCTTGGTTACAGGGGGCTGGAAAGACTTC	CASSLVTGGWKDF
TRBV15	-	-	TRBJ1-4	TGTGCCACCACGGACAGAGACGGAGCTAATGAAAAACTGTTTTTT	CATTDRDGANEKLFF
TRBV11-2	TRBD1	few	TRBJ2-7	TGTGCCAGCAGCGCCCGGGACAGGGGAAACGAGCAGTACTTC	CASSARDRGNEQYF
TRBV19	-	-	TRBJ1-1	TGTGCCAGTGGTGGAGCTTTCTTT	CASGGAFF
TRBV7-2	-	-	TRBJ2-7	TGTGCCAGCAGCTCTCTGAGGGGCGGAGCTCGTTCCTACGAGCAGTACTTC	CASSSLRGGARSYEQYF
TRBV9	-	-	TRBJ1-5	TGTGCCAGCAGCAGGGACGGGGTCGATCAGCCCCAGCATTTT	CASSRDGVDQPQHF
TRBV5-1	-	-	TRBJ2-4	TGCGCCAGCAGCAATGGGGCAGGGGAAGACATTCAGTACTTC	CASSNGAGEDIQYF
TRBV5-6	-	-	TRBJ2-3	TGTGCCAGCAGCAATAACAGGCGCACAGATACGCAGTATTTT	CASSNNRRTDTQYF
TRBV9	TRBD1	-	TRBJ1-6	TGTGCCAGCAGATCGACAGGGAGGGCCAATTCACCCCTCCACTTT	CASRSTGRANSPLHF
TRBV5-1	TRBD1	-	TRBJ2-1	TGCGCCAGCTATCAGGGGGACTCCTACAATGAGCAGTTCTTC	CASYQGDSYNEQFF
TRBV7-6	TRBD2	few	TRBJ2-1	TGTGCCAGCAGCTTAAACCCCTCTAGCGGGAGCGAAAACAATGAGCAGTTCTTC	CASSLNPSSGSENNEQFF
TRBV10-3	TRBD1	-	TRBJ1-4	TGTGCCATCCAGGGGGCAACTAATGAAAAACTGTTTTTT	CAIQGATNEKLFF
TRBV7-2	-	-	TRBJ1-3	TGTGCCAGCAGCCCCCGGTCAGGGCCTGCCGGAAACACCATATATTTT	CASSPRSGPAGNTIYF
TRBV28	TRBD1	many	TRBJ2-1	TGTGCCAGCAGTTTAGCAGGACAGGACAACAATGAGCAGTTCTTC	CASSLAGQDNNEQFF
TRBV6-1	TRBD2	few	TRBJ2-5	TGTGCCAGCAGTGGCTTGCTAGCGGGAGGGAGGCTCGAGGAGACCCAGTACTTC	CASSGLLAGGRLEETQYF
TRBV6-5	-	-	TRBJ2-7	TGTGCCAGCAGTCAGACACATAATCTCTACGAGCAGTACTTC	CASSQTHNLYEQYF
TRBV10-2	-	-	TRBJ1-5	TGCGCCAGCAGGAGGACAGAAGGCAATCAGCCCCAGCATTTT	CASRRTEGNQPQHF
TRBV7-7	TRBD2	-	TRBJ2-7	TGTGCTAGCAGCTCCGGGACTAGCGGCGAGCAGTACTTC	CASSSGTSGEQYF
TRBV7-8	TRBD1	many	TRBJ1-5	TGTGCCAGCAGCTTAGTAACAGGGGGGAGCAATCAGCCCCAGCATTTT	CASSLVTGGSNQPQHF
TRBV28	TRBD1	-	TRBJ1-5	TGTGCCAGCAGTTTGGACAGGGGGAATCGGCCCCAGCATTTT	CASSLDRGNRPQHF
TRBV5-1	-	many	TRBJ2-2	TGCGCCAGTGGAGGGGGAGCCGGTTTCCCCGGGGAGCTGTTTTTT	CASGGGAGFPGELFF
TRBV7-9	-	-	TRBJ2-3	TGTGCCAGCAGCCAGCCAGCGCAAGATACGCAGTATTTT	CASSQPAQDTQYF
TRBV5-1	TRBD1	-	TRBJ1-1	TGCGCCAGCAGCAAAGGACAGGGGTCGCTGAACACTGAAGCTTTCTTT	CASSKGQGSLNTEAFF
TRBV4-2	-	-	TRBJ1-5	TGTGCCAGCAGCCAAGACAACAAGGGCGAGCCCCAGCATTTT	CASSQDNKGEPQHF
TRBV28	-	-	TRBJ1-3	TGTGCCGCGGCCTCGGGCGGCGGAAACACCATATATTTT	CAAASGGGNTIYF
TRBV7-2	-	-	TRBJ2-4	TGTGCCAGCAGCTTAGCCACGACTAGTGACATTCAGTACTTC	CASSLATTSDIQYF
TRBV7-9	-	few	TRBJ2-7	TGTGCCAGCAGCTTCCAGGAGGGACAGACGCGGTTC	CASSFQEGQTRF
TRBV9	TRBD1	-	TRBJ2-5	TGTGCCAGCAGCCCACAGGGGACAGGGGAGACCCAGTACTTC	CASSPQGTGETQYF
TRBV7-8	-	few	TRBJ1-2	TGTGCCAGCAGCCCGCCCTCGTGGATCTATGGCTACACCTTC	CASSPPSWIYGYTF
TRBV14	-	few	TRBJ2-3	TGTGCCAGCAGCCCCCTAGGGTCTAGCACAGATACGCAGTATTTT	CASSPLGSSTDTQYF